This T cell receptor beta chain was recovered during a study of blood T cell repertoires in COVID-19. Libraries were prepared by immunoSEQ multiplex PCR; TCRdb keeps only in-frame clonotypes and omits some of them. The table lists 200,000 to 250,000 clones, more than 70% of them singletons, with approximately 3.8% in the top ten. The sequencing input was peripheral blood. This TCR was sampled from a woman of 80 years or more with acute or convalescent COVID-19.

The CDR3 nucleotides are TGTGCCAGCAGCCCTGGACACCCGAACACTGAAGCTTTCTTT. Translation: CASSPGHPNTEAFF. The V gene is TRBV25-1, the J gene TRBJ1-1, with D possibly being TRBD1 (5 bases). This CDR3 comprises 14 residues. The V gene's germline CDR1 is MGHDK and CDR2 SYGVNS. Trimming cost V 6 bases and J 1 base, with 12 bases left between them.